This T cell receptor beta chain was observed in a study of cytomegalovirus exposure and HLA in healthy donors listed by TCRdb under 2017. Notes on the research overall: An earlier analysis of around 600 of the donors reported 250 to 300 Gb of sequence data and 100 million to 140 million unique TCR beta sequences from 150 million to 200 million T cells. An early release covering more than 500 HLA-typed donors comprised about 300 gigabases of sequencing data and around 85 million unique TCR sequences. Of the 300 to 450 genotyped donors, approximately 83% fell in the genetic ancestry cluster associated with self-reported Caucasian donors. The study aimed to test whether cataloging public T cell receptors could reveal signatures of past pathogen exposure. Using immunosequencing, the study profiled T cell repertoires from 500 to 800 subjects and related those repertoires to cytomegalovirus serostatus. Along with the roughly 700-subject first cohort, a separate validation cohort of around 110 different subjects was used. To predict cytomegalovirus infection status, the study brought together high-throughput TCR immunosequencing, statistical association of individual TCRs with disease status, and machine learning. A later analysis re-examined previously published TCR beta repertoires from just over 650 donors and added high-resolution HLA genotyping to investigate patterns of TCR occurrence. Rather than drawing on any new phenotypic data, the later analysis identified candidate immune exposures from TCR beta sequences and the way those sequences occurred across donors. In an earlier analysis of 587 of the donors, high-throughput TCR beta sequencing was used to judge whether each TCR beta V gene segment behaved as functional or pseudogenic. Donor age, sex, ethnicity and CMV serostatus were collected together with the repertoire data. A later genetic analysis took genome-wide SNP genotypes for about three fifths of the 666 donors and used that subset as a discovery cohort. Every repertoire in the discovery cohort had been generated on one and the same sequencing platform. Class I and class II HLA loci were covered by the typing at four-digit resolution. Typing coverage varied by locus: 629-630 donors for A, B, C, DRB1 and DQB1; roughly 510 for DQA1; approximately 570 for DPA1; approximately 490 for DPB1. Because of strong linkage in the cohort, roughly five DR-DQ haplotypes were treated as single units for association and clustering. Among some 410 genotyped donors of the cohort, an average of about 220,000 unique TCR beta nucleotide sequences was sequenced per donor, of which approximately 19% were non-productive. The investigation overall reported the following: The classifier was reported to diagnose cytomegalovirus status with high specificity and sensitivity in both the original and validation cohorts. Because HLA typing was missing for some donors at each locus, association tests included only the typed subset. This cohort had only TCR beta chains sequenced, and the lack of alpha or paired-chain data limited which features could be detected. In a later analysis, TCR association rates were found to vary across HLA loci, with the most associated TCRs seen for DRB1 alleles and the fewest for HLA-C alleles. A further reported finding was that TCR beta sequences accurately predicted the HLA-A and HLA-B alleles for most subjects in the first cohort. A later analysis found that most CMV-associated TCR beta chains appeared HLA-restricted, with HLA associations seemingly driven largely by CMV exposure. An association between a missense DCLRE1C variant and V-gene and J-gene trimming of TCR beta chains was found in a later genetic analysis and replicated in an independent cohort. A cluster of highly shared sequence variants was judged likely to be a technical artifact of the sequencing pipeline. CMV serostatus was the only immune exposure information available for the cohort. In the study, around 150 TCR beta chains were listed as associated with cytomegalovirus. In an earlier analysis of approximately 600 of the donors, most TCR beta V segments were observed in productive rearrangements about 90% or about 30% of the time, broadly matching IMGT annotations. In a later analysis, 16,951 TCR beta sequences were associated with specific HLA alleles at a false discovery rate of 0.05. Linkage disequilibrium might explain the correlated functional status among segregating V segments, but an unknown experimental factor could not be ruled out. The earlier analysis of about 600 of the donors excluded some 15 rarely observed V segments, including chromosome 9 orphons, because counts were too low. Some IMGT-functional V segments, including TRBV6-2 and TRBV6-3, could not be distinguished by the 87-base-pair reads and were therefore excluded. Strong co-occurrence of HLA alleles, especially DR and DQ, made assigning TCR associations to individual alleles difficult. A few of the identified cytomegalovirus-associated TCR beta chains were confirmed in vitro to be specific for cytomegalovirus antigens. Most TCR sequences were seen in very few donors, while some public TCRs were found in many individuals. Presence/absence analyses assumed roughly uniform sequencing depth across donors, an assumption that may not hold. In a later analysis, HLA-associated TCR beta chains showed more clonal expansion and lower generation probabilities than non-associated chains that were equally common. It was suggested by the authors that the approach could potentially be generalized to other disease states and immunological phenotypes. A later analysis reported that several top co-occurrence clusters appeared linked to parvovirus B19, influenza, CMV and Epstein-Barr virus. In a later genetic analysis, fewer N-insertions in productive TCRs were reported among donors in an Asian-associated ancestry cluster than the roughly 640-donor mean.

Library preparation used the immunoSEQ multiplex PCR assay. For the multiplex PCR, a mixture combining 60 forward primers for TCR Vbeta segments and 13 reverse primers for TCR Jbeta segments was used. The CDR3 region of rearranged TCR beta genes was amplified from genomic DNA with a multiplex PCR assay. Amplified TCR beta libraries were sequenced as 87-base-pair reads on the Illumina HiSeq System. The authors' analysis ran thus. A later analysis tallied roughly 76 million unique TCR beta chains across the 700 or so repertoires, and around 12 million of those chains were shared by two or more donors. Raw reads were error-corrected and collapsed into unique sequences with a nearest-neighbor algorithm that merged closely related sequences to remove PCR and sequencing errors. V, D and J gene segments were assigned by aligning CDR3 sequences to IMGT reference sequences. Each retained sequence needed at least a six-nucleotide match to both a V gene segment and a J gene segment. A rearrangement counted as productive if the CDR3 had no stop codons and remained in frame with V and J, and every other rearrangement counted as non-productive. Following IMGT convention, CDR3 was defined as the stretch from the second conserved V-encoded cysteine to the conserved J-encoded phenylalanine. The earlier analysis of about 590 of the donors excluded sequences that lacked an unambiguous match to a single V gene segment. In an earlier analysis of roughly 500 of the donors, V segments were called functional above 56.7% productive rearrangements and were called segregating when the between-donor standard deviation exceeded 5%. A statistical classification framework was developed to diagnose cytomegalovirus status using the catalog of TCR beta chain sequences. V and J gene assignment, in a later analysis, came from comparing TCR nucleotide sequences with IMGT/GENE-DB human TR gene sequences. A later analysis assigned CDR3 sequences and most-parsimonious VDJ recombination scenarios with the TCRdist pipeline. In a later analysis, each TCR beta chain was defined by its CDR3 amino acid sequence together with its V-gene family, and reads without a unique V-gene family were excluded. A later analysis removed roughly 590 highly shared, low-generation-probability nucleotide sequences to deal with suspected cross-contamination and a sequencing artifact. In a later analysis, a clonal expansion index was calculated for each public chain from normalized within-repertoire ranks of inferred template counts. Generation probabilities in a later analysis came from a VDJ recombination model fitted to out-of-frame rearrangements, and those results were checked against IGoR. In a later analysis, hypergeometric tests were used to score TCR-TCR, TCR-HLA and TCR-CMV co-occurrence, with a repertoire-size bias correction applied to TCR pairs. To estimate false discovery rates, a later analysis permuted the HLA or CMV assignments 20 times. A later analysis grouped co-occurring TCRs with DBSCAN, adding TCRdist sequence similarity when clustering within HLA-allele-positive subsets. Repertoires with fewer than 30,000 or more than 120,000 public chains, plus five repertoires with anomalous nucleotide sharing, were excluded from co-occurrence clustering. What TCRdb holds here is the immuneACCESS table cut down to in-frame rearrangements. Part of the clones is not present; checked against another copy, under half of the missing clones reflect an unresolved V gene, and the others are unexplained. That table is the source of V, J and clone size, and D and trimming were worked out from the DNA. The sample records over 150,000 clones, roughly three quarters of which are singletons. The ten largest clones take up roughly 1.5% of the sample.

V and J are trimmed by 1 base and 1 base, and the gene matches miss 8 bases of the junction. From the cysteine up to the phenylalanine, the CDR3 has a length of 18 residues. The CDR3 DNA has 54 bases and is translated from base 1. CDR1 MNHNS and CDR2 SASEGT are derived from the germline V gene. The cohort was made up of around 720 healthy bone marrow donors. At the time of sampling, every cohort member was nominally healthy, though immune exposures that went unrecorded were likely present. The donor tested CMV seronegative, placing the donor among the 350 or so seronegative members of the cohort. Every donor gave a peripheral blood sample, and the peripheral blood mononuclear cells from that sample were used for TCR beta sequencing. Genomic DNA extraction from the blood cell samples was performed with the Qiagen DNeasy Blood Extraction Kit. As regards this clone: Its recognized antigen is unknown. One base away there is no much larger clone; base qualities are not given.

The chain is assembled from TRBV6-1 and TRBJ2-1, with 9 middle bases fitting TRBD1. This clonotype was obtained from a woman aged 18-29 years in good health and CMV-seronegative. The sample was PBMCs. The CDR3 is CASSEGGLGTGSYNEQFF. The sequence in DNA is TGTGCCAGCAGTGAAGGGGGCCTCGGGACAGGGTCCTACAATGAGCAGTTCTTC.